The clone carrying this T cell receptor beta chain was detected only once. The antigen remains unidentified. Distinct nucleotide sequences in the sample also encode this CDR3. Sampled blood was obtained at baseline, cycle 4 day 1, and cycle 7 day 1. This sample was included in a study of OX40 agonist ivuxolimab in advanced cancers. General observations from the study: Clonal expansion from baseline to week 6 occurred in both CD4+ and CD8+ T cells.

TCRdb's copy holds only in-frame clones and misses some; the assay was immunoSEQ multiplex PCR. The sample carries around 80,000 clones, approximately 89% recorded once. Germline V gene lookup returns CDR1 SGHNT and CDR2 YYREEE (reference sequence). V lost 3 bases, J lost 0 bases, and 4 bases stayed unmatched. The CDR3 has 17 amino acids. The sequencing here drew on CD4+ or CD8+ T cells sorted from blood, taken in a trial of the OX40 agonist ivuxolimab. The genes are TRBV5-4 and TRBJ2-7; 15 bases match TRBD2. This receptor was identified in an adult with an advanced solid tumor such as melanoma, head and neck, liver or kidney cancer. CDR3 coding DNA: TGTGCCAGCAGCTCCGGACTAGCGGGAGGGAGCTCCTACGAGCAGTACTTC. It is translated as CASSSGLAGGSSYEQYF.